Following are 4 T cell receptor beta chains from one sample sequenced in a study of blood T cell repertoires in COVID-19. Assay used: immunoSEQ multiplex PCR; TCRdb lists only in-frame clones, some missing. The sample lists 150,000 to 200,000 clones, roughly 75% occurring once. Sequenced: peripheral blood. Receptors originate from a man in his 70s with active or convalescent COVID-19.

The chain is built from TRBV2 and TRBJ2-1, with D perhaps matching TRBD2 (5 bases). The CDR3 runs to 15 residues. Germline V gene sequence: CDR1 SNHLY, CDR2 FYNNEI. V was cut by 6 bases and J by 6 bases, with 18 bases left in between. The CDR3 reads CASRGLSAALNEQFF. In DNA, the CDR3 is TGTGCCAGCAGAGGACTCTCAGCGGCCCTCAATGAGCAGTTCTTC.

The rearrangement uses TRBV7-9 and TRBJ2-3, with a weak D call TRBD1 (5 bases). CDR3 size: 14 residues. From germline, CDR1 is SEHNR and CDR2 FQNEAQ (reference sequence). Trimming took off 3 bases at V and 2 bases at J, with 9 bases between the two ends. For the CDR3, the DNA is TGTGCCAGCAGCTTCACAGGATCCACAGATACGCAGTATTTT. Its translation is CASSFTGSTDTQYF. Full variable domain (missing parts from reference TRBV7-9 and TRBJ2-3): DTGVSQNPRHKITKRGQNVTFRCDPISEHNRLYWYRQTLGQGPEFLTYFQNEAQLEKSRLLSDRFSAERPKGSFSTLEIQRTEQGDSAMYLCASSFTGSTDTQYFGPGTRLTVL.

This clone was picked up a small number of times. The rearrangement links TRBV10-3 to TRBJ1-4; possibly TRBD1 for D (6 bases). V was pared by 5 bases and J by 11 bases, with 12 bases between. The length of the CDR3 is 12 residues. Looked up from germline, CDR1 is ENHRY and CDR2 is SYGVKD. The CDR3 nucleotides are TGTGCCATCAGTCCGGGACACGAGAAACTGTTTTTT. Encoded protein: CAISPGHEKLFF.

The chain uses TRBV30 and TRBJ1-1; D perhaps matches TRBD1 (6 bases). Trimming removed 2 bases from V and 6 bases from J, with 10 bases in between. This CDR3 comprises 12 residues. Germline V lookup: CDR1 GTSNPN, CDR2 SVGIG (reference sequence). The CDR3 region is CAWSQGISEAFF. The CDR3 region has the DNA TGTGCCTGGAGTCAGGGGATCTCTGAAGCTTTCTTT.